Each of the 8 T cell receptor beta chains below was sequenced from the same sample in a study of blood T cell repertoires in COVID-19. Sequencing was performed with immunoSEQ multiplex PCR; in TCRdb, only in-frame clones are kept and a portion is missing. There are around 67,000 clones in the sample; over 70% occur only once, and roughly 5.4% lies in the top ten. Source material: peripheral blood. All receptors derive from a man between 45 and 60 years old with active COVID-19.

This clone showed up just once. The J gene is TRBJ1-6, the V gene TRBV6-6; 7 bases match TRBD1. This CDR3 region has 18 residues. V shed 5 bases and J 4 bases; nucleotides not matched to a gene: 14. The germline gives CDR1 MNHNY, CDR2 SVGAGI (reference sequence). CDR3 residues: CASSPTGTESIYNSPLHF. The CDR3 nucleotides are TGTGCCAGCAGTCCCACCGGGACAGAGAGTATTTATAATTCACCCCTCCACTTT.

A single count supports this clone. V gene TRBV19 combines with J gene TRBJ2-2, with D perhaps matching TRBD1 (6 bases). With 4 bases removed from V and 0 bases from J, the gap between germline ends came to 15 bases. CDR1 is LNHDA and CDR2 is SQIVND in the germline V gene (reference sequence). The CDR3 covers 17 residues. This chain's CDR3 is CASSTFRTASNTGELFF. For the CDR3, the DNA is TGTGCCAGTAGTACCTTTCGGACAGCTTCGAACACCGGGGAGCTGTTTTTT.

The CDR3 region is CASSQEDRGRRGCTF. The CDR3 DNA reads TGCGCCAGCAGCCAAGAGGACAGGGGGCGCCGGGGTTGCACCTTC. This chain links TRBV4-3 with TRBJ1-2, with 11 bases lining up with TRBD1. Per the germline V gene, CDR1 is LGHNA and CDR2 is YSLEER. The length of the CDR3 is 15 residues. Trimming cost V 0 bases and J 13 bases; bases outside gene matches: 10.

The gene calls are TRBV27 and TRBJ2-7, with TRBD1 matching 10 bases. V shed 5 bases, J shed 6 bases, and the junction held 10 bases outside the gene matches. Germline loops: CDR1 MNHEY, CDR2 SMNVEV (reference sequence). The CDR3 has 15 residues. The CDR3 DNA reads TGTGCCAGCAGTCTTCTAGGGGACAGGGGTTCCGAGCAGTACTTC. This gives the protein CASSLLGDRGSEQYF.

The rearrangement joins TRBV9 to TRBJ2-5; TRBD1 agrees at 11 bases. The V segment lost 4 bases and the J segment 5 bases; nucleotides outside the gene matches: 7. The CDR3 sequence is 15 residues long. Germline V gene data show CDR1 as SGDLS and CDR2 as YYNGEE. CDR3 protein: CASSTGTGGVETQYF. The CDR3 DNA is TGTGCCAGCAGCACTGGGACAGGGGGTGTGGAGACCCAGTACTTC.

The rearrangement uses TRBV6-1 and TRBJ2-1; D is possibly TRBD1 (5 bases). V was trimmed by 3 bases and J by 4 bases, leaving 7 bases between them. The CDR3 contains 13 residues. CDR1 is MNHNS and CDR2 is SASEGT in the germline V gene. CDR3 sequence (DNA): TGTGCCAGCAGTGAGAGACAGTACAATGAGCAGTTCTTC. Protein product: CASSERQYNEQFF.

The rearrangement joins TRBV9 to TRBJ2-7; TRBD2 matches 9 bases. Germline trimming cut 3 bases from V and 0 bases from J; bases unmatched to any gene: 4. The V gene's germline CDR1 is SGDLS and CDR2 YYNGEE. The CDR3 is made up of 15 amino acids. The CDR3 protein is CASSAFSGSSYEQYF. The CDR3 coding sequence is TGTGCCAGCAGCGCTTTTAGCGGGAGCTCCTACGAGCAGTACTTC.

J is TRBJ2-7 and V is TRBV9; TRBD2 matches 8 bases. Trimming cost V 0 bases and J 7 bases; bases outside gene matches: 9. The CDR3 has 15 residues. Germline loops: CDR1 SGDLS, CDR2 YYNGEE. CDR3 coding DNA: TGTGCCAGCAGCGTAGTGGCAGCGGGGGTGGGAGAGCAGTACTTC. As protein: CASSVVAAGVGEQYF.